This TCR beta chain originates from a study of shared clonotypes between healthy human individuals. Donors, healthy HIV-negative adults, lacked recent acute infections or vaccinations. The repertoire was sequenced with immunoSEQ multiplex PCR; TCRdb's copy has only in-frame clones and lacks some. The table has hundreds of thousands of clones, almost 97% seen once. The V gene end was trimmed by 3 bases and the J gene end by 2 bases; junction bases not matched to a gene: 18. Germline V gives CDR1 LNHNV, CDR2 YYDKDF (reference sequence). The CDR3 loop spans 22 amino acids. The chain has TRBV15 and TRBJ2-3, with 15 bases aligning to TRBD2. The source of this sequence is a woman in her twenties or thirties in good health. The sample was naive CD4+ T cells sorted from blood. The subset denotes: CD45RA+ positively selected. CDR3 sequence: CATSSPPAGLAGGPGLTDTQYF. For the CDR3, the DNA is TGTGCCACCAGCAGCCCACCAGCCGGACTAGCGGGAGGGCCGGGCCTCACAGATACGCAGTATTTT.